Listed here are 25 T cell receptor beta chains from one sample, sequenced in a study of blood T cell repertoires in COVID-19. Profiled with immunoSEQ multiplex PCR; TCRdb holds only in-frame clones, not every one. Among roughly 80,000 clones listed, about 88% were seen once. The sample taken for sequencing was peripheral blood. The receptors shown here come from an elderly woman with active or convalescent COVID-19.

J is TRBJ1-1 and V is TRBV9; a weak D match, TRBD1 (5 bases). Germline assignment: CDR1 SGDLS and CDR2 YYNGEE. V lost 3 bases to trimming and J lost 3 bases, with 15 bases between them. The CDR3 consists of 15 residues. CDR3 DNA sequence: TGTGCCAGCAGCGCCCAGACAGTGCGAGACACTGAAGCTTTCTTT. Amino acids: CASSAQTVRDTEAFF.

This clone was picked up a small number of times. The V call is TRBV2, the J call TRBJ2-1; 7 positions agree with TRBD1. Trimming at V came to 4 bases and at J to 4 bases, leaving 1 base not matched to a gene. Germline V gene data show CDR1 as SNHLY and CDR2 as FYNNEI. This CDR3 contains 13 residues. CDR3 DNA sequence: TGTGCCAGCAGTGCACAGGGGTACAATGAGCAGTTCTTC. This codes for CASSAQGYNEQFF.

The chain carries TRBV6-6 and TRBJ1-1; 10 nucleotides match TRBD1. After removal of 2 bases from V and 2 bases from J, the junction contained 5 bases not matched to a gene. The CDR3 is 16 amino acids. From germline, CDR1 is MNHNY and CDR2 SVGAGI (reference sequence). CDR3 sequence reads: CASSYPGTGVNTEAFF. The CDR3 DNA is TGTGCCAGCAGTTACCCCGGGACAGGGGTTAACACTGAAGCTTTCTTT.

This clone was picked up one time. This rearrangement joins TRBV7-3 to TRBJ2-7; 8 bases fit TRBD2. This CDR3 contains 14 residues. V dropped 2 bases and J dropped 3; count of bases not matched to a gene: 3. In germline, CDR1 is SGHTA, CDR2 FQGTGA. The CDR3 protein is CASSLGAGGYEQYF. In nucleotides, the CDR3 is TGTGCCAGCAGCTTAGGTGCGGGGGGCTACGAGCAGTACTTC.

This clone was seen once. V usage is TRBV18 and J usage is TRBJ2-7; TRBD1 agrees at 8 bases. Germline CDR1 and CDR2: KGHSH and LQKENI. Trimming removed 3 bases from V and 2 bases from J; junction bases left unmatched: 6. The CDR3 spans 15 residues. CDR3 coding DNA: TGTGCCAGCTCACCGGCTGGGACAGGTACCTACGAGCAGTACTTC. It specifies CASSPAGTGTYEQYF.

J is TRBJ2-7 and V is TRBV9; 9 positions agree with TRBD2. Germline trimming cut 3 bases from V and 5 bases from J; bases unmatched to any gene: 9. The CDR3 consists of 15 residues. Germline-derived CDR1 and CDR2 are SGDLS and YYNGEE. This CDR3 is CASSAGGGGRNEQYF. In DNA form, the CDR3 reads TGTGCCAGCAGCGCCGGCGGGGGGGGGCGGAACGAGCAGTACTTC. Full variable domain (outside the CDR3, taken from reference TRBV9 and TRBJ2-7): DSGVTQTPKHLITATGQRVTLRCSPRSGDLSVYWYQQSLDQGLQFLIQYYNGEERAKGNILERFSAQQFPDLHSELNLSSLELGDSALYFCASSAGGGGRNEQYFGPGTRLTVT.

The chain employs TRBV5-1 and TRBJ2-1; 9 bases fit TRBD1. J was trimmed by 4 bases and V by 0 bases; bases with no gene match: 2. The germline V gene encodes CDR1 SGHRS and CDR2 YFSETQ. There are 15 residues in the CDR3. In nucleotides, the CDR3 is TGCGCCAGCAGCTTGGGGGACAGGGAGTACAATGAGCAGTTCTTC. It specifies CASSLGDREYNEQFF.

Written as DNA, the CDR3 is TGTGCCAGCAGTTCTAACCCAGGGGCCGCCTATGGCTACACCTTC. This sequence encodes CASSSNPGAAYGYTF. The rearrangement links TRBV6-4 to TRBJ1-2, with D tentatively TRBD1 (6 bases). This CDR3 has 15 residues. Germline values: CDR1 MRHNA, CDR2 SNTAGT. Trimming cost V 5 bases and J 4 bases, with 17 bases left between them.

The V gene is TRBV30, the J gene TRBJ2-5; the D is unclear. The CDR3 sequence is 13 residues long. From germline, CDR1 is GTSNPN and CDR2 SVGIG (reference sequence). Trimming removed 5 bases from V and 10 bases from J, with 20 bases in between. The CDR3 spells CAWVLQQFRFQYF. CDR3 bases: TGTGCCTGGGTCCTCCAACAATTCAGGTTCCAGTACTTC. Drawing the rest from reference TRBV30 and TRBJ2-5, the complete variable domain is SQTIHQWPATLVQPVGSPLSLECTVEGTSNPNLYWYRQAAGRGLQLLFYSVGIGQISSEVPQNLSASRPQDRQFILSSKKLLLSDSGFYLCAWVLQQFRFQYFGPGTRLLVL.

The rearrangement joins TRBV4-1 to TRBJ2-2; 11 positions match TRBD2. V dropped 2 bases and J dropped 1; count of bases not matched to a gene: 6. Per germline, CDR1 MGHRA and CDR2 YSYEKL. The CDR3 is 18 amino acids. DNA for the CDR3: TGCGCCAGCAGCCAACGCAGTAGCGGGGGGGAGAACACCGGGGAGCTGTTTTTT. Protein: CASSQRSSGGENTGELFF.

This CDR3 reads CASSPMGRVLSGELFF. The DNA of the CDR3 is TGCGCCAGCAGCCCCATGGGCAGGGTGTTATCCGGGGAGCTGTTTTTT. J is TRBJ2-2 and V is TRBV5-1; D is possibly TRBD1 (5 bases). CDR3 size: 16 residues. Germline V gene lookup returns CDR1 SGHRS and CDR2 YFSETQ. Deletions cut 4 bases from V and 6 bases from J, with 19 bases between.

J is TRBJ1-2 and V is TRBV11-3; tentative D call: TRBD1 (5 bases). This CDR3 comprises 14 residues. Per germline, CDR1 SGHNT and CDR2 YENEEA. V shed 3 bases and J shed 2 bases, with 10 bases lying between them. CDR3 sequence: CASSFTRANYGYTF. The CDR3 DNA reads TGTGCCAGCAGCTTCACCAGGGCCAACTATGGCTACACCTTC.

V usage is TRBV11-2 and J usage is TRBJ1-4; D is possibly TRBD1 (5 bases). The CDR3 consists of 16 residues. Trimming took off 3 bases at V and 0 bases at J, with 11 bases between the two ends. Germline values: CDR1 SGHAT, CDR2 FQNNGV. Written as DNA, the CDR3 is TGTGCCAGCAGCTTTACCCAGGGTGCAACTAATGAAAAACTGTTTTTT. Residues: CASSFTQGATNEKLFF.

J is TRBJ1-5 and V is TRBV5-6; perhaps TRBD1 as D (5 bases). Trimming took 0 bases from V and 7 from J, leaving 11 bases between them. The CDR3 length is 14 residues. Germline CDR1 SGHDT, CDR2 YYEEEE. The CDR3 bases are TGTGCCAGCAGCTTGGCCGGGGGGTGGCAGCCCCAGCATTTT. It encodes CASSLAGGWQPQHF.

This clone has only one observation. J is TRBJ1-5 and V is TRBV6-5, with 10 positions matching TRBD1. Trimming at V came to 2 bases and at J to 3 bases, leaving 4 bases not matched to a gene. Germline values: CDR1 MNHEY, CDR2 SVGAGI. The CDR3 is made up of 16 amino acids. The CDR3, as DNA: TGTGCCAGCAGTTACGGGGACAGGGGATCCAATCAGCCCCAGCATTTT. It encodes CASSYGDRGSNQPQHF.

The CDR3 nucleotides read TGTGCCAGCAGCTTCGGACAGGGGATTGAAAGGACCCAGTACTTC. As protein: CASSFGQGIERTQYF. The rearrangement joins TRBV7-2 to TRBJ2-5; 9 bases match TRBD1. V lost 3 bases, J lost 7 bases, and 9 bases stayed unmatched. The CDR3 contains 15 residues. CDR1 and CDR2 from the germline V gene are SGHTA and FQGNSA.

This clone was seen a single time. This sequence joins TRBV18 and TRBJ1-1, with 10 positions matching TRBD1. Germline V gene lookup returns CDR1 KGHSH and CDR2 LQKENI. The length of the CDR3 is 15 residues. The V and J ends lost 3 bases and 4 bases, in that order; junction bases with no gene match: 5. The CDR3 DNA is TGTGCCAGCTCACCGCGCCGGGACAGGGGCACTGAAGCTTTCTTT. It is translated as CASSPRRDRGTEAFF.

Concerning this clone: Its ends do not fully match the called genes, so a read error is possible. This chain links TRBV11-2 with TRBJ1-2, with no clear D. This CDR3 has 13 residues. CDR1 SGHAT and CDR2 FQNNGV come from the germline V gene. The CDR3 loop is CASALTQAGEPAF. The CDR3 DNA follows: TGTGCCAGCGCCCTTACGCAGGCAGGCGAACCCGCCTTC.

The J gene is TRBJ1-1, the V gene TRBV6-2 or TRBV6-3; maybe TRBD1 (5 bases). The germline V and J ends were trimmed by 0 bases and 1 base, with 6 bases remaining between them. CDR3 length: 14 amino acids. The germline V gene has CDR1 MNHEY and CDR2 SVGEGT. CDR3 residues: CASSYSGANTEAFF. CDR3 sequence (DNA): TGTGCCAGCAGTTACTCAGGGGCGAACACTGAAGCTTTCTTT.

The CDR3 bases are TGTGCCACCAGCAGAGATATGCGTGGCAGGGGTGACGGCTACACCTTC. This sequence encodes CATSRDMRGRGDGYTF. This chain joins TRBV15 and TRBJ1-2; D is possibly TRBD1 (6 bases). The CDR3 length is 16 residues. Per the germline V gene, CDR1 is LNHNV and CDR2 is YYDKDF (reference sequence). V lost 0 bases to trimming and J lost 8 bases, with 19 bases between them.

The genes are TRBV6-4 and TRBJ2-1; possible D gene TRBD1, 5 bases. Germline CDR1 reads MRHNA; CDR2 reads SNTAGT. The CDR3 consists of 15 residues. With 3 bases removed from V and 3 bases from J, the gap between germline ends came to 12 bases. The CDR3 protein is CASSEGQGSYNEQFF. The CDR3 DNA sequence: TGTGCCAGCAGTGAAGGTCAGGGAAGCTACAATGAGCAGTTCTTC.

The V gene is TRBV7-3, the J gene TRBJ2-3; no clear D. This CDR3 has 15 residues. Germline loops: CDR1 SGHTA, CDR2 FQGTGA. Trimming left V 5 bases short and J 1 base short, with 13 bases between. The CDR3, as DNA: TGTGCCAGCAGCCTCACGTATGGAGGCACAGATACGCAGTATTTT. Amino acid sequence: CASSLTYGGTDTQYF.

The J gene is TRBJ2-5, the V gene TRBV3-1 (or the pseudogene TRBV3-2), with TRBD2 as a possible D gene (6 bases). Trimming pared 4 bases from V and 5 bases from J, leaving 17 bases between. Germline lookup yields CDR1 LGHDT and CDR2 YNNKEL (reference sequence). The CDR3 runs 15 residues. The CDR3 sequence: CASSLSSSGGETQYF. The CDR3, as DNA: TGTGCCAGCAGCCTTTCCAGCAGCGGAGGGGAGACCCAGTACTTC.

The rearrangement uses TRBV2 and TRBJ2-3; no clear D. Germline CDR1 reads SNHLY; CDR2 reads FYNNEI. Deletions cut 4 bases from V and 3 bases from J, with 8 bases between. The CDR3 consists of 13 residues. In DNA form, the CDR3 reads TGTGCCAGCAGTGTAGATCTGACAGATACGCAGTATTTT. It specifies CASSVDLTDTQYF.

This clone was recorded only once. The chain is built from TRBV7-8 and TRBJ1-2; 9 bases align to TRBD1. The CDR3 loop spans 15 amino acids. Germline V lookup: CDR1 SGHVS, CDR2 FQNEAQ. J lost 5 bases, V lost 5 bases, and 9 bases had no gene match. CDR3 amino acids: CASSAHRGPLYGYTF. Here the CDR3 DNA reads TGTGCCAGCAGCGCGCACAGGGGGCCATTATATGGCTACACCTTC.